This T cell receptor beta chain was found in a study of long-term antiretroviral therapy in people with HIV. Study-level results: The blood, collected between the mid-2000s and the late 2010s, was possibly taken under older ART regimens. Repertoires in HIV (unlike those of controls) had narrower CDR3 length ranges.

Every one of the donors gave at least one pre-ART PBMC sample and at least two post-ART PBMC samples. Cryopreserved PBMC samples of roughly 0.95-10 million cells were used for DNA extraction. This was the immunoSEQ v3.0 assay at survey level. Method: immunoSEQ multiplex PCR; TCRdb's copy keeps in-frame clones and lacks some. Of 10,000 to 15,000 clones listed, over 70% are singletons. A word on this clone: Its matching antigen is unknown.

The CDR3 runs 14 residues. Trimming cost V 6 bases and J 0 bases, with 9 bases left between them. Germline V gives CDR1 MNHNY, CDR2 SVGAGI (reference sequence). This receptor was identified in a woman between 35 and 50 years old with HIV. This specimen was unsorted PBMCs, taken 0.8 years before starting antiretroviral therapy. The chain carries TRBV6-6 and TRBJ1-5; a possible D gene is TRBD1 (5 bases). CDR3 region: CASRQENSNQPQHF. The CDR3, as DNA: TGTGCCAGCAGACAGGAAAATAGCAATCAGCCCCAGCATTTT.